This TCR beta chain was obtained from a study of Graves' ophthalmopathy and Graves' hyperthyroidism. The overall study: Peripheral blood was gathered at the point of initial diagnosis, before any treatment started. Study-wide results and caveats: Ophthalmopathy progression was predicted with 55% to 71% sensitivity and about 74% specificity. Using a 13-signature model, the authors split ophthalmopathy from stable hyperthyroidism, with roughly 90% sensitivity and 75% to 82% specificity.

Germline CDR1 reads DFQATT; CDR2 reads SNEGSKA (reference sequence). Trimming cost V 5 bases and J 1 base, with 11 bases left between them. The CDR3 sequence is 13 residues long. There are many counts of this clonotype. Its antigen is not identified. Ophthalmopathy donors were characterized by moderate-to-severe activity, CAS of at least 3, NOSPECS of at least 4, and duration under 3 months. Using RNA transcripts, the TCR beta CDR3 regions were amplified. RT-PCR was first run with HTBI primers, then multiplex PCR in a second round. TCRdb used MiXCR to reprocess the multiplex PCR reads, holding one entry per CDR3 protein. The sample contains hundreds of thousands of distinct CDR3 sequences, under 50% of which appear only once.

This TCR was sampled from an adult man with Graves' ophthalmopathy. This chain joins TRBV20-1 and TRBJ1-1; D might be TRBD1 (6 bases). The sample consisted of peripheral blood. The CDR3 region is CSARQGTNTEAFF. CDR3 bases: TGCAGTGCTCGGCAGGGGACGAACACTGAAGCTTTCTTT.